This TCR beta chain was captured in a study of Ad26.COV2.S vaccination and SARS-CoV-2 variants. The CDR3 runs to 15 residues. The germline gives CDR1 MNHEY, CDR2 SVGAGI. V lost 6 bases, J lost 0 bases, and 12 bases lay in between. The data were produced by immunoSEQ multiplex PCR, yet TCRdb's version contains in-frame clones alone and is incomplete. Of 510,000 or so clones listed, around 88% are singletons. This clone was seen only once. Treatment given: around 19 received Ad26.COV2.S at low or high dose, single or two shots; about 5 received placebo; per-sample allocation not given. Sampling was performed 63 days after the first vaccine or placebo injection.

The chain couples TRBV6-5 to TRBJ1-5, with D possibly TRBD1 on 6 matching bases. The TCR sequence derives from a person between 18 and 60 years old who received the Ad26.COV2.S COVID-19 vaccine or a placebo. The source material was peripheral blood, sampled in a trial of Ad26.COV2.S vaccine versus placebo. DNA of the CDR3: TGTGCCAGCAGAAACCCAGGGGATAGCAATCAGCCCCAGCATTTT. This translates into CASRNPGDSNQPQHF.